The next 15 T cell receptor beta chains were all read from a single sample in a study of T cell responses to AZD1222 COVID-19 vaccine. The data were produced by immunoSEQ multiplex PCR, yet TCRdb's version contains in-frame clones alone and is incomplete. The sample includes approximately 30,000 clones, about 90% of them seen just once. The sample was peripheral blood, taken 28 days after the second AZD1222 dose. The receptors derive from an adult who received the AZD1222 COVID-19 vaccine.

This sequence joins TRBV27 and TRBJ2-3; possibly TRBD1 for D (7 bases). V was clipped by 5 bases and J by 0 bases, with 27 bases between them. The CDR3 sequence is 20 residues long. Germline CDR1 MNHEY, CDR2 SMNVEV (reference sequence). The CDR3 coding sequence is TGTGCCAGCAGTCCCGACAAGACAGGGACTTTAGCGGCTAGCACAGATACGCAGTATTTT. Translation gives CASSPDKTGTLAASTDTQYF.

A single count supports this clone. J is TRBJ1-5 and V is TRBV28, with TRBD1 identical over 7 bases. V shed 6 bases, J shed 5 bases, and the junction held 13 bases outside the gene matches. Germline CDR1 reads MDHEN; CDR2 reads SYDVKM. This CDR3 region has 16 residues. The CDR3, as DNA: TGTGCCAGCAGCTCCCCTACAGGGGACCGCGATCAGCCCCAGCATTTT. Amino acids: CASSSPTGDRDQPQHF.

The V gene is TRBV7-9, the J gene TRBJ1-2, with TRBD1 as a possible D gene (5 bases). Germline-derived CDR1 and CDR2 are SEHNR and FQNEAQ (reference sequence). The CDR3 extends over 14 amino acids. Between the trimmed V and J ends, which lost 8 bases and 5 bases, there was a span of 18 bases. The CDR3 nucleotides read TGTGCCAGCCAAAACGAGCAGGGAGAGTATGGCTACACCTTC. Translating it yields CASQNEQGEYGYTF.

CDR3 DNA: TGTGCCAGTAGTATTCAGCACTCTGGGGCCAACGTCCTGACTTTC. This sequence encodes CASSIQHSGANVLTF. V and J are TRBV19 and TRBJ2-6; no clear D. Germline lookup yields CDR1 LNHDA and CDR2 SQIVND (reference sequence). Trimming shortened V by 3 bases and J by 0 bases, and 6 bases separated the two germline ends. The CDR3 spans 15 residues. Looking up the rest from reference TRBV19 and TRBJ2-6 gives the full variable domain: DGGITQSPKYLFRKEGQNVTLSCEQNLNHDAMYWYRQDPGQGLRLIYYSQIVNDFQKGDIAEGYSVSREKKESFPLTVTSAQKNPTAFYLCASSIQHSGANVLTFGAGSRLTVL.

The chain is built from TRBV7-2 and TRBJ2-7; D remains unclear. The CDR3 is 14 residues long. The ends were cut back, 2 bases at V and 6 bases at J, with 14 bases in the middle. CDR1 is SGHTA and CDR2 is FQGNSA in the germline V gene. The CDR3 region has the DNA TGTGCCAGCAGCTTATCCCCTCCCCCCGGCGAGCAGTACTTC. This encodes CASSLSPPPGEQYF.

The chain has TRBV6-1 and TRBJ1-2; no clear D gene. The V end was cut by 0 bases, the J end by 7 bases, with 24 bases between. CDR3 length: 18 amino acids. CDR1 MNHNS and CDR2 SASEGT come from the germline V gene. CDR3 residues: CASSEAGVGRTIVSGYTF. The CDR3 bases are TGTGCCAGCAGTGAAGCGGGAGTGGGCAGAACTATAGTTAGTGGCTACACCTTC.

The chain recombines TRBV10-3 with TRBJ2-1, with 8 bases that match TRBD2. The germline gives CDR1 ENHRY, CDR2 SYGVKD. This CDR3 spans 14 amino acids. With V trimmed by 0 bases and J by 12 bases, 7 bases remained unmatched. The CDR3 DNA reads as TGTGCCATCAGTGAGTCACTAGCGGTCCCGGGGCAGTTCTTC. This gives the protein CAISESLAVPGQFF.

The genes are TRBV7-8 and TRBJ1-1, with TRBD1 matching 8 bases. Unmatched junction bases numbered 19, after V lost 0 bases and J lost 4 bases. This CDR3 has 20 residues. From germline, CDR1 is SGHVS and CDR2 FQNEAQ. Here the CDR3 reads CASSLAGVASTQGARTEAFF. The DNA for the CDR3 is TGTGCCAGCAGCTTAGCTGGTGTGGCTTCGACGCAGGGGGCCCGCACTGAAGCTTTCTTT. Looking up the rest from reference TRBV7-8 and TRBJ1-1 gives the full variable domain: GAGVSQSPRYKVAKRGQDVALRCDPISGHVSLFWYQQALGQGPEFLTYFQNEAQLDKSGLPSDRFFAERPEGSVSTLKIQRTQQEDSAVYLCASSLAGVASTQGARTEAFFGQGTRLTVV.

The chain combines TRBV6-2 or TRBV6-3 with TRBJ1-2, with 7 bases lining up with TRBD1. J was trimmed by 4 bases and V by 2 bases; bases with no gene match: 4. This CDR3 has 14 residues. CDR1 is MNHEY and CDR2 is SVGEGT in the germline V gene. CDR3 protein: CASSYPGTVYGYTF. The DNA for the CDR3 is TGTGCCAGCAGTTACCCTGGGACAGTCTATGGCTACACCTTC.

The chain employs TRBV14 and TRBJ2-5; tentative D call: TRBD2 (5 bases). Germline CDR1 reads SGHDN; CDR2 reads FVKESK. This CDR3 contains 13 residues. V lost 4 bases, J lost 3 bases, and 9 bases lay in between. CDR3 in DNA: TGTGCCAGCAGCCGCGGGTCCGAAGAGACCCAGTACTTC. Its protein product is CASSRGSEETQYF.

The chain links TRBV4-3 to TRBJ1-5; the D is unclear. Germline CDR1 and CDR2: LGHNA and YSLEER. The CDR3 is made up of 16 amino acids. V dropped 1 base and J dropped 5 bases, with 15 bases sitting between them. Written as DNA, the CDR3 is TGCGCCAGCAGCCAAGGACACGGACTACAGCATCAGCCCCAGCATTTT. Its protein product is CASSQGHGLQHQPQHF.

The chain uses TRBV14 and TRBJ1-4; TRBD1 is a possible D gene (6 bases). The CDR3 contains 14 residues. V dropped 5 bases and J dropped 10 bases, with 17 bases sitting between them. Germline CDR1 SGHDN, CDR2 FVKESK. The CDR3 nucleotides read TGTGCCAGCAGCTGGGGCGGTGAGGGGGTAAAACTGTTTTTT. Amino acids: CASSWGGEGVKLFF.

The chain links TRBV12-3 or TRBV12-4 to TRBJ1-3; no firm D call. The CDR3 has 13 residues. Deletions cut 2 bases from V and 3 bases from J, with 5 bases between. Written as DNA, the CDR3 is TGTGCCAGCAGTTTATTGGATGGAAACACCATATATTTT. It translates to CASSLLDGNTIYF.

The J gene is TRBJ1-5, the V gene TRBV27; tentatively, D is TRBD1 (5 bases). This CDR3 spans 15 amino acids. The germline gives CDR1 MNHEY, CDR2 SMNVEV (reference sequence). The V gene lost 5 bases and the J gene lost 9 bases, with 20 bases spanning the gap. The CDR3 DNA sequence: TGTGCCAGCAGTCCCCGCATGGGGGACCTGGGGCCCCAGCATTTT. It codes for CASSPRMGDLGPQHF.

The chain joins TRBV15 to TRBJ1-2; a weak D match, TRBD1 (5 bases). Trimming left V 5 bases short and J 2 bases short, with 12 bases between. The CDR3 covers 14 residues. Germline V gives CDR1 LNHNV, CDR2 YYDKDF (reference sequence). CDR3 DNA: TGTGCCACCAGCGTCGCCAGGGACAACTATGGCTACACCTTC. This codes for CATSVARDNYGYTF.